The 11 T cell receptor beta chains given below trace back to one sample, sequenced in a study of OX40 agonist ivuxolimab in advanced cancers. Using immunoSEQ multiplex PCR, the repertoire was profiled, and TCRdb retains in-frame clones only, with some absent. This sample carries roughly 72,000 clones, roughly nine tenths of them seen once, and the ten largest clones take about 10%. The sequencing used CD4+ or CD8+ T cells sorted from blood, collected in a trial of the OX40 agonist ivuxolimab. The receptors stem from an adult with an advanced solid tumor such as melanoma, head and neck, liver or kidney cancer.

The rearrangement links TRBV2 to TRBJ1-2, with 8 bases aligning to TRBD1. V trimming: 7 bases; J trimming: 5 bases; junction bases outside the gene matches: 12. The CDR3 runs to 15 residues. CDR1 SNHLY and CDR2 FYNNEI come from the germline V gene. The CDR3 loop is CASIINRGGFYGYTF. The CDR3 DNA reads TGTGCCAGCATTATAAACAGGGGGGGATTTTATGGCTACACCTTC.

The chain employs TRBV28 and TRBJ1-5; TRBD1 agrees at 7 bases. Germline trimming cut 6 bases from V and 5 bases from J; bases unmatched to any gene: 4. CDR3 length: 13 residues. Per germline, CDR1 MDHEN and CDR2 SYDVKM. This CDR3 reads CASRGDRYQPQHF. The DNA for the CDR3 is TGTGCCAGCAGGGGGGACAGATATCAGCCCCAGCATTTT.

The chain joins TRBV6-1 to TRBJ2-7, with D perhaps TRBD2 (6 bases). The CDR3 runs to 14 residues. Germline V CDR1 and CDR2: MNHNS, SASEGT. Trimming left V 1 base short and J 1 base short, with 8 bases between. The CDR3 here is CASSEVGGSYEQYF. In DNA, the CDR3 is TGTGCCAGCAGTGAAGTGGGGGGATCCTACGAGCAGTACTTC.

The gene calls are TRBV28 and TRBJ2-1, with 11 bases lining up with TRBD2. Germline CDR1 and CDR2: MDHEN and SYDVKM. The length of the CDR3 is 20 residues. J gave up 7 bases and V 5 bases, and 22 bases lay outside the gene matches. CDR3 residues: CASSPRVWASGGSLRNEQFF. The CDR3 bases are TGTGCCAGCAGTCCCCGTGTGTGGGCTAGCGGGGGGTCCCTACGTAATGAGCAGTTCTTC.

In regard to this clone: The identical CDR3 is also encoded by other nucleotide sequences in the sample. The rearrangement links TRBV18 to TRBJ1-1; possible D gene TRBD1, 5 bases. Trimming pared 1 base from V and 1 base from J, leaving 7 bases between. The CDR3 covers 14 residues. Germline V gives CDR1 KGHSH, CDR2 LQKENI. The CDR3 nucleotides read TGTGCCAGCTCACCACGTACAGGGAACACTGAAGCTTTCTTT. Translation: CASSPRTGNTEAFF.

The chain has TRBV4-2 and TRBJ2-3; 8 positions agree with TRBD1. The CDR3 is 15 amino acids. CDR1 LGHNA and CDR2 YNFKEQ come from the germline V gene. The V segment lost 5 bases and the J segment 1 base; nucleotides outside the gene matches: 5. The CDR3 DNA reads TGTGCCAGCAGCTACCGGACAGGGCGCACAGATACGCAGTATTTT. Its protein product is CASSYRTGRTDTQYF.

This chain joins TRBV14 and TRBJ2-6; 7 positions agree with TRBD2. There are 17 residues in the CDR3. Unmatched junction bases numbered 17, after V lost 4 bases and J lost 11 bases. CDR1 and CDR2 from the germline V gene are SGHDN and FVKESK. CDR3 sequence reads: CASSPISGAHNRDVLTF. In DNA form, the CDR3 reads TGTGCCAGCAGCCCCATCAGCGGGGCCCACAACCGGGACGTCCTGACTTTC.

This chain links TRBV18 with TRBJ1-4, with 8 bases matching TRBD1. The CDR3 runs 14 residues. V was clipped by 4 bases and J by 7 bases; unmatched bases: 5. Germline V gene data show CDR1 as KGHSH and CDR2 as LQKENI. CDR3 region: CASSRTGQIEKLFF. The DNA of the CDR3 is TGTGCCAGCTCACGGACAGGGCAGATTGAAAAACTGTTTTTT.

This clone has only one observation. The CDR3, as DNA: TGTGCCAGCAGGGGGACTAGCGGAGGGCGGGAGACCCAGTACTTC. This encodes CASRGTSGGRETQYF. The chain couples TRBV11-2 to TRBJ2-5; 11 positions agree with TRBD2. With V trimmed by 6 bases and J by 5 bases, 8 bases remained unmatched. Germline assignment: CDR1 SGHAT and CDR2 FQNNGV. The CDR3 is 15 residues long.

The chain recombines TRBV9 with TRBJ1-4, with TRBD1 identical over 10 bases. The CDR3 is made up of 16 amino acids. The ends lost 4 bases at V and 2 bases at J; junction bases unmatched: 5. Germline CDR1 SGDLS, CDR2 YYNGEE. This CDR3 reads CASSRQGAGTNEKLFF. The CDR3 DNA reads TGTGCCAGCAGCCGACAGGGGGCGGGGACTAATGAAAAACTGTTTTTT.

The J gene is TRBJ1-1, the V gene TRBV2; D possibly corresponds to TRBD1 (5 bases). The CDR3 extends over 13 amino acids. CDR1 and CDR2 from the germline V gene are SNHLY and FYNNEI. V was trimmed by 7 bases and J by 10 bases, leaving 19 bases between them. CDR3 sequence: CASMRGEGSAAFF. CDR3 sequence (DNA): TGTGCCAGCATGAGGGGTGAGGGAAGTGCAGCTTTCTTT. The entire variable domain, with the rest obtained from reference TRBV2 and TRBJ1-1, is as follows: EPEVTQTPSHQVTQMGQEVILRCVPISNHLYFYWYRQILGQKVEFLVSFYNNEISEKSEIFDDQFSVERPDGSNFTLKIRSTKLEDSAMYFCASMRGEGSAAFFGQGTRLTVV.